These 8 T cell receptor beta chains originate from one sample sequenced in a study of cytomegalovirus exposure and HLA in healthy donors. Primers included in the PCR were 60 Vbeta and 13 Jbeta primers. Here immunoSEQ multiplex PCR was the method, and the copy in TCRdb shows in-frame clones only, minus some. Of 150,000 or so clones in the sample, over 60% are singletons; the top ten hold around 0.98%. Sequenced input: PBMCs. All receptors come from a woman aged 45-65 years in good health and CMV-seropositive.

This clone was detected only a few times. This chain joins TRBV21-1 and TRBJ1-4; the DNA was not used to check the table's D call, TRBD1. TRBV21-1 counts as a pseudogene. The CDR3 consists of 14 residues. Here the CDR3 reads CASTLTGSREKLFF. DNA of the CDR3: TGTGCCAGCACCCTAACAGGGTCGAGGGAAAAACTGTTTTTT.

This chain uses TRBV10-3 with TRBJ2-5, with TRBD1 matching 7 bases. This CDR3 region has 14 residues. Germline V CDR1 and CDR2: ENHRY, SYGVKD. Trimming took 3 bases from V and 3 from J; bases not matched to a gene: 4. This chain's CDR3 is CAISDFGTEETQYF. CDR3 nucleotides: TGTGCCATCAGTGACTTCGGGACAGAAGAGACCCAGTACTTC.

The chain joins TRBV19 to TRBJ2-7, with 11 bases aligning to TRBD1. The CDR3 runs 16 residues. With 3 bases clipped from V and 3 bases from J, the junction kept 7 bases outside the gene matches. Germline V gene sequence: CDR1 LNHDA, CDR2 SQIVND (reference sequence). The CDR3 is CASSMRTGGIVYEQYF. DNA for the CDR3: TGTGCCAGTAGTATGAGGACAGGGGGCATAGTCTACGAGCAGTACTTC.

The J gene is TRBJ1-5, the V gene TRBV5-1; 8 positions agree with TRBD1. The CDR3 length is 15 residues. Germline V gene sequence: CDR1 SGHRS, CDR2 YFSETQ. V trimming: 2 bases; J trimming: 6 bases; junction bases outside the gene matches: 7. CDR3 residues: CASSLHGQGGQPQHF. Here the CDR3 DNA reads TGCGCCAGCAGCTTACATGGACAGGGCGGTCAGCCCCAGCATTTT.

As DNA, the CDR3 is TGTGCCACCGAACGGGAATTATGGGACAATGAGCAGTTCTTC. It encodes CATERELWDNEQFF. This sequence joins TRBV19 and TRBJ2-1, with a tentative D call TRBD2 (5 bases). Trimming removed 10 bases at V and 5 bases at J, with 18 bases between. The CDR3 spans 14 residues. In germline, CDR1 is LNHDA, CDR2 SQIVND (reference sequence).

The rearrangement links TRBV27 to TRBJ2-7, with 10 bases fitting TRBD2. This CDR3 comprises 16 residues. V lost 5 bases and J lost 3; bases outside the gene matches: 10. CDR1 and CDR2 (germline): MNHEY, SMNVEV (reference sequence). The CDR3 spells CASSPGTSVDFYEQYF. The CDR3 coding sequence is TGTGCCAGCAGTCCCGGGACTAGCGTTGACTTCTACGAGCAGTACTTC.

As regards this clone: This sample also contains other DNA sequences that code for the same CDR3. The chain joins TRBV15 to TRBJ2-7, with TRBD1 matching 8 bases. Germline CDR1 LNHNV, CDR2 YYDKDF (reference sequence). The CDR3 runs 15 residues. V gave up 2 bases and J gave up 4 bases; unmatched junction bases: 7. As DNA, the CDR3 is TGTGCCACCAGCAGACCCGGGACAGGAGGGTACGAGCAGTACTTC. As protein: CATSRPGTGGYEQYF.

V is TRBV5-6 and J is TRBJ1-1, with TRBD1 matching 7 bases. Germline values: CDR1 SGHDT, CDR2 YYEEEE. V lost 1 base, J lost 6 bases, and 3 bases stayed unmatched. The CDR3 runs to 13 residues. For the CDR3, the DNA is TGTGCCAGCAGCTTGACAGGGGCCCCTGAAGCTTTCTTT. Translated: CASSLTGAPEAFF.